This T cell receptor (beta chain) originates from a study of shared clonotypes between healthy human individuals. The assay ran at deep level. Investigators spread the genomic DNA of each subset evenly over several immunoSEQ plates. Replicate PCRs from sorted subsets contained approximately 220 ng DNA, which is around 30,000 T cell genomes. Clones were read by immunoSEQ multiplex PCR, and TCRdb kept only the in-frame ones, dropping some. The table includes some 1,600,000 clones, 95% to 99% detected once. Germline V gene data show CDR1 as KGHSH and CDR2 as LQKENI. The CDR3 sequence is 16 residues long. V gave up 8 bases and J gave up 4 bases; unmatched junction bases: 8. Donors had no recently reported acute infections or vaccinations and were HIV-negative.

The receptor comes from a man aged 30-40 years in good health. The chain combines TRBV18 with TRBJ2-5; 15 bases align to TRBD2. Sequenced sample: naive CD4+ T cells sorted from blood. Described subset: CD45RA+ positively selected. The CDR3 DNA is TGTGCCAGCCATTTTCGGACTAGCGGGAGGGCAGAGACCCAGTACTTC. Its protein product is CASHFRTSGRAETQYF.